The clone carrying this TCR beta chain has only a few counts. Its antigen is not known. The germline gives CDR1 SGHKS, CDR2 YYEKEE (reference sequence). CDR3 length: 15 residues. With V trimmed by 4 bases and J by 3 bases, 5 bases remained unmatched. The time point here: baseline pretreatment blood. The treatment here: 15 Gy SBRT to primary tumor, nephrectomy 4 weeks later. The assay was immunoSEQ multiplex PCR, and TCRdb's table has in-frame clones only and misses some. The top ten clones hold around 13% of a sample with about 130,000 clones, nearly 90% of them seen once. The entry originates in a study of radiation and T cells in renal cell carcinoma. General study findings and limits: Without pretreatment biopsies, baseline tumor clonotype presence was undetermined. From baseline, blood top tumor clonotypes peaked at 2 weeks post-radiation.

V and J are TRBV5-5 and TRBJ2-1, with TRBD2 identical over 9 bases. This receptor was taken from a woman aged 45-65 years with renal cell carcinoma. The sample here was blood, taken from a patient whose treatment included radiotherapy and nephrectomy. CDR3 nucleotides: TGTGCCAGCAGCCAAACTAGCGGGTACTACAATGAGCAGTTCTTC. The encoded protein is CASSQTSGYYNEQFF.